A single sample is the source of the 28 T cell receptor beta chains below, sequenced in a study of memory CD4+ T cells and cytomegalovirus serostatus. Profiled with immunoSEQ multiplex PCR; TCRdb holds only in-frame clones, not every one. The repertoire includes 45,000 to 50,000 clones, just under 80% of them detected once, and 0.78% sits in the top ten. Single viable CD3+CD4+CD8-CD45RO+ cells were sorted as the memory CD4+ T cells. Specimen: memory CD4+ T cells from blood. The origin of the receptors is an adult in good health and CMV-seronegative.

About this clone: The sample contains more than one DNA sequence encoding this CDR3. This chain connects TRBV28 to TRBJ1-5; 8 positions match TRBD1. The germline gives CDR1 MDHEN, CDR2 SYDVKM. This CDR3 region has 15 residues. The junction had 7 bases not matched to a gene; V was cut back by 5 bases and J by 4 bases. Written as DNA, the CDR3 is TGTGCCAGCAGTCTGACAGGGGCCAGAAATCAGCCCCAGCATTTT. Translating gives CASSLTGARNQPQHF.

The chain recombines TRBV5-1 with TRBJ1-1, with 7 bases aligning to TRBD1. V lost 4 bases, J lost 2 bases, and 11 bases stayed unmatched. Germline V gene sequence: CDR1 SGHRS, CDR2 YFSETQ. The CDR3 runs to 16 residues. CDR3 sequence reads: CASSPYSGGQNTEAFF. DNA for the CDR3: TGCGCCAGCAGCCCCTACTCAGGGGGGCAAAACACTGAAGCTTTCTTT. Full variable domain (missing parts from reference TRBV5-1 and TRBJ1-1): KAGVTQTPRYLIKTRGQQVTLSCSPISGHRSVSWYQQTPGQGLQFLFEYFSETQRNKGNFPGRFSGRQFSNSRSEMNVSTLELGDSALYLCASSPYSGGQNTEAFFGQGTRLTVV.

The chain carries TRBV18 and TRBJ1-4; weak D call: TRBD1 (6 bases). This CDR3 is 17 amino acids long. CDR1 is KGHSH, CDR2 LQKENI, per germline. The ends were cut back, 5 bases at V and 0 bases at J, with 16 bases in the middle. CDR3: CASSSLRNRATNEKLFF. CDR3 bases: TGTGCCAGCTCATCCCTTAGGAACAGGGCAACTAATGAAAAACTGTTTTTT.

The chain employs TRBV18 and TRBJ1-6; TRBD1 is a possible D gene (6 bases). The CDR3 consists of 14 residues. Trimming removed 4 bases from V and 5 bases from J, with 9 bases in between. Looked up from germline, CDR1 is KGHSH and CDR2 is LQKENI. CDR3 loop: CASSQTGDNSPLHF. In nucleotides, the CDR3 is TGTGCCAGCTCACAGACAGGAGATAATTCACCCCTCCACTTT.

The chain couples TRBV19 to TRBJ2-2, with a possible D match to TRBD1 (5 bases). V dropped 6 bases and J dropped 4 bases, with 12 bases sitting between them. The length of the CDR3 is 14 residues. Germline V gene data show CDR1 as LNHDA and CDR2 as SQIVND (reference sequence). This CDR3 is CASRAQGSTGELFF. CDR3 nucleotide sequence: TGTGCCAGTAGAGCGCAGGGAAGCACCGGGGAGCTGTTTTTT.

The genes are TRBV6-6 and TRBJ1-6; 7 bases align to TRBD1. J gave up 4 bases and V 0 bases, and 0 bases lay outside the gene matches. Germline-derived CDR1 and CDR2 are MNHNY and SVGAGI (reference sequence). The CDR3 has 15 residues. This chain's CDR3 is CASSYSGQYNSPLHF. In DNA form, the CDR3 reads TGTGCCAGCAGTTACTCGGGACAGTATAATTCACCCCTCCACTTT.

This rearrangement joins TRBV6-5 to TRBJ2-5; TRBD1 matches at 10 bases. The CDR3 is 16 residues long. Germline V gene lookup returns CDR1 MNHEY and CDR2 SVGAGI. After removal of 0 bases from V and 1 base from J, the junction contained 2 bases not matched to a gene. The CDR3 reads CASSYSGQGPQETQYF. CDR3 sequence (DNA): TGTGCCAGCAGTTACTCGGGACAGGGGCCCCAAGAGACCCAGTACTTC.

The table lists this clone with a count of one. The chain joins TRBV2 to TRBJ2-1; the D is unclear. V dropped 5 bases and J dropped 12 bases, with 20 bases sitting between them. This CDR3 comprises 14 residues. The germline V gene encodes CDR1 SNHLY and CDR2 FYNNEI. The CDR3 coding sequence is TGTGCCAGCAGTTTTGCCGACGGCCGAAGATCGCAGTTCTTC. It codes for CASSFADGRRSQFF.

The chain employs TRBV18 and TRBJ2-3; a weak D match, TRBD2 (5 bases). CDR3 length: 16 amino acids. Germline CDR1 and CDR2: KGHSH and LQKENI. The V end was cut by 6 bases, the J end by 2 bases, with 18 bases between. CDR3: CASSESSSGNTDTQYF. The DNA of the CDR3 is TGTGCCAGCTCCGAGTCGTCCAGCGGTAACACAGATACGCAGTATTTT.

This clone was recorded a few times. The chain has TRBV5-6 and TRBJ1-6, with D perhaps matching TRBD1 (6 bases). With 4 bases removed from V and 9 bases from J, the gap between germline ends came to 14 bases. This CDR3 region has 14 residues. From germline, CDR1 is SGHDT and CDR2 YYEEEE. The CDR3 region has the DNA TGTGCCAGCAGCCTGGGGACACAGACTTCACCCCTCCACTTT. Protein sequence: CASSLGTQTSPLHF.

This rearrangement joins TRBV11-2 to TRBJ1-1; unclear D gene. V lost 6 bases, J lost 5 bases, and 13 bases lay in between. CDR3 length: 13 residues. Per the germline V gene, CDR1 is SGHAT and CDR2 is FQNNGV. CDR3 sequence: CASRRELGTEAFF. The CDR3 nucleotides are TGTGCCAGCAGGCGGGAGCTGGGAACTGAAGCTTTCTTT. Full variable domain (missing parts from reference TRBV11-2 and TRBJ1-1): EAGVAQSPRYKIIEKRQSVAFWCNPISGHATLYWYQQILGQGPKLLIQFQNNGVVDDSQLPKDRFSAERLKGVDSTLKIQPAKLEDSAVYLCASRRELGTEAFFGQGTRLTVV.

The chain has TRBV5-1 and TRBJ2-7; TRBD2 aligns across 10 bases. V lost 0 bases and J lost 13; bases outside the gene matches: 13. The CDR3 has 15 amino acids. CDR1 SGHRS and CDR2 YFSETQ come from the germline V gene. CDR3 nucleotide sequence: TGCGCCAGCAGCTTGGATGCTAGCGGGGGAGTCGGTTTATACTTC. It codes for CASSLDASGGVGLYF. Supplemented by reference TRBV5-1 and TRBJ2-7, the full variable domain reads KAGVTQTPRYLIKTRGQQVTLSCSPISGHRSVSWYQQTPGQGLQFLFEYFSETQRNKGNFPGRFSGRQFSNSRSEMNVSTLELGDSALYLCASSLDASGGVGLYFGPGTRLTVT.

The chain has TRBV6-6 and TRBJ2-3; D possibly corresponds to TRBD2 (5 bases). Trimming shortened V by 0 bases and J by 1 base, and 8 bases separated the two germline ends. The CDR3 has 15 residues. CDR1 is MNHNY and CDR2 is SVGAGI in the germline V gene (reference sequence). CDR3 sequence: CASSYSRAGTDTQYF. The CDR3 DNA reads TGTGCCAGCAGTTACTCGCGGGCTGGCACAGATACGCAGTATTTT.

This clone has just one count. The chain uses TRBV15 and TRBJ1-1; no firm D call. The CDR3 is made up of 16 amino acids. V lost 0 bases and J 7 bases, leaving 18 bases between the germline ends. CDR1 is LNHNV, CDR2 YYDKDF, per germline (reference sequence). CDR3 DNA sequence: TGTGCCACCAGCAGAGATCTCCCGCGGCGGGGAATTGAAGCTTTCTTT. It yields the protein CATSRDLPRRGIEAFF.

The chain uses TRBV2 and TRBJ2-7; 10 positions agree with TRBD1. Trimming removed 9 bases from V and 7 bases from J; junction bases left unmatched: 9. Germline V gene data show CDR1 as SNHLY and CDR2 as FYNNEI. The CDR3 contains 13 residues. CDR3 sequence reads: CASNRDRGREQYF. The CDR3 DNA sequence: TGTGCCAGTAACCGGGACAGGGGTCGGGAGCAGTACTTC.

The chain employs TRBV5-1 and TRBJ2-2; TRBD1 might be the D (5 bases). The CDR3 contains 16 residues. V lost 4 bases, J lost 6 bases, and 19 bases lay in between. The germline CDR1 and CDR2 sequences are SGHRS and YFSETQ. The CDR3 spells CASSPSQKGSAGELFF. Here the CDR3 DNA reads TGCGCCAGCAGCCCAAGCCAGAAGGGGTCCGCCGGGGAGCTGTTTTTT. The entire variable domain, with the rest obtained from reference TRBV5-1 and TRBJ2-2, is as follows: KAGVTQTPRYLIKTRGQQVTLSCSPISGHRSVSWYQQTPGQGLQFLFEYFSETQRNKGNFPGRFSGRQFSNSRSEMNVSTLELGDSALYLCASSPSQKGSAGELFFGEGSRLTVL.

The chain couples TRBV10-3 to TRBJ1-2; no clear D. The CDR3 is 14 amino acids. V was pared by 0 bases and J by 5 bases, with 10 bases between. Germline V CDR1 and CDR2: ENHRY, SYGVKD. The CDR3 bases are TGTGCCATCAGTGAGTCGGGCAGCGAGTATGGCTACACCTTC. Protein sequence: CAISESGSEYGYTF.

The CDR3: CASSLWGSASYEQYF. Written as DNA, the CDR3 is TGTGCCAGCAGTTTATGGGGGAGCGCCTCCTACGAGCAGTACTTC. The J gene is TRBJ2-7, the V gene TRBV28, with D possibly matching TRBD2 (5 bases). Trimming removed 0 bases from V and 0 bases from J, with 9 bases in between. The CDR3 is 15 amino acids. CDR1 MDHEN and CDR2 SYDVKM come from the germline V gene.

The chain employs TRBV18 and TRBJ2-1, with 7 nucleotides matching TRBD2. Germline V CDR1 and CDR2: KGHSH, LQKENI. Losses at the gene ends were 1 base for V and 5 bases for J; bases not matched to a gene: 2. The CDR3 contains 14 residues. The CDR3 DNA reads TGTGCCAGCTCACCACTAGCGGGTAACAATGAGCAGTTCTTC. Protein product: CASSPLAGNNEQFF.

This chain uses TRBV7-9 with TRBJ1-1; D is unresolved. CDR3 size: 12 residues. V lost 2 bases to trimming and J lost 6 bases, with 7 bases between them. Germline V gene sequence: CDR1 SEHNR, CDR2 FQNEAQ (reference sequence). Here the CDR3 reads CASSLLSAEAFF. The CDR3 nucleotides are TGTGCCAGCAGCTTACTGAGCGCTGAAGCTTTCTTT.

This clone came up once. The CDR3 nucleotides read TGTGCCAGCAGTTGGACTAGCGGGGGACCCTCTGGGGCCAACGTCCTGACTTTC. Translating gives CASSWTSGGPSGANVLTF. V gene TRBV2 combines with J gene TRBJ2-6, with 13 positions matching TRBD2. V lost 5 bases and J lost 0; bases outside the gene matches: 4. Germline V CDR1 and CDR2: SNHLY, FYNNEI. CDR3 length equals 18 residues.

This clone showed up just a few times. The rearrangement links TRBV11-1 to TRBJ2-5; tentatively, D is TRBD1 (6 bases). The CDR3 length is 17 residues. Trimming left V 5 bases short and J 0 bases short, with 19 bases between. The germline CDR1 and CDR2 sequences are SGHAT and FQDESV (reference sequence). The CDR3 DNA is TGTGCCAGCAGCCGTCCCCGGGATAGGGGGAACCAAGAGACCCAGTACTTC. Encoded protein: CASSRPRDRGNQETQYF.

The genes are TRBV7-9 and TRBJ1-4, with D possibly matching TRBD1 (6 bases). The V and J ends lost 5 bases and 4 bases respectively, with 14 bases between them. The CDR3 covers 15 residues. Looked up from germline, CDR1 is SEHNR and CDR2 is FQNEAQ (reference sequence). This chain's CDR3 is CASSPADSVNEKLFF. CDR3 sequence (DNA): TGTGCCAGCAGCCCCGCGGACAGCGTTAATGAAAAACTGTTTTTT.

The count of this clone is one. The J gene is TRBJ2-2, the V gene TRBV10-2; 7 nucleotides align to TRBD1. V shed 6 bases, J shed 6 bases, and the junction held 10 bases outside the gene matches. This CDR3 contains 15 residues. Germline CDR1 is WSHSY and CDR2 is SAAADI. The chain's CDR3 is CASRNDRAIAGELFF. As DNA, the CDR3 is TGCGCCAGCAGAAATGACAGGGCGATTGCCGGGGAGCTGTTTTTT.

This clone showed up just once. The rearrangement uses TRBV15 and TRBJ2-7; perhaps TRBD1 as D (7 bases). V was shortened by 0 bases and J by 5 bases, with 14 bases between the two germline ends. CDR3 length equals 15 residues. Germline V CDR1 and CDR2: LNHNV, YYDKDF (reference sequence). The CDR3 protein is CATSREGGQWNEQYF. CDR3 nucleotide sequence: TGTGCCACCAGCAGAGAGGGGGGACAGTGGAACGAGCAGTACTTC.

The CDR3 DNA reads TGTGCCAGCACCCCCTCCGGGAATGGGAATCAGCCCCAGCATTTT. Its translation: CASTPSGNGNQPQHF. The V gene is TRBV6-5, the J gene TRBJ1-5; D is undetermined. CDR3 size: 15 residues. Looked up from germline, CDR1 is MNHEY and CDR2 is SVGAGI. V was cut by 7 bases and J by 4 bases, with 17 bases left in between.

The chain uses TRBV28 and TRBJ1-2, with D perhaps matching TRBD1 (6 bases). The length of the CDR3 is 18 residues. CDR1 MDHEN and CDR2 SYDVKM come from the germline V gene. V lost 3 bases and J 0 bases, leaving 20 bases between the germline ends. CDR3 nucleotide sequence: TGTGCCAGCAGTTTTCCCTCCCTTGACAGGCTCACTAACTATGGCTACACCTTC. It is translated as CASSFPSLDRLTNYGYTF.

The chain is built from TRBV5-1 and TRBJ1-1; TRBD1 matches at 8 bases. The CDR3 runs to 15 residues. Germline V lookup: CDR1 SGHRS, CDR2 YFSETQ. Unmatched junction bases numbered 14, after V lost 6 bases and J lost 7 bases. This CDR3 is CASTSTGGLMVEAFF. In DNA, the CDR3 is TGCGCCAGCACTTCAACAGGGGGATTAATGGTTGAAGCTTTCTTT. The entire variable domain, with the rest obtained from reference TRBV5-1 and TRBJ1-1, is as follows: KAGVTQTPRYLIKTRGQQVTLSCSPISGHRSVSWYQQTPGQGLQFLFEYFSETQRNKGNFPGRFSGRQFSNSRSEMNVSTLELGDSALYLCASTSTGGLMVEAFFGQGTRLTVV.